A selection of T cell receptor beta chains follows, all from one sample in a study of T-cell memory formation after mild COVID-19. One entry per CDR3 protein, called by TCRdb with MiXCR from the 5' RACE reads. The sample consists of about 390,000 distinct CDR3 sequences, roughly 15% of them appearing once. The specimen sequenced was PBMCs or a T cell subset sorted from them (not recorded which). These receptors all stem from a man younger than 30 who had mild COVID-19 (a few samples of this study predate the infection). Cell type and time point are not known. Each CDR3 is given with its conserved first and last residue. The D gene is left open where the match is weak. Size is omitted from some rows. Given values are once, few, many or a class for expanded clones.

TRBV5-6	-	TRBJ2-3	TRBD1	TGTGCCAGCAGCTTGTGGGACAGGAGTCCCGCGCAGTATTTT	CASSLWDRSPAQYF
TRBV29-1	few	TRBJ2-2	TRBD1	TGCAGCGTAGCAGACAGGGGAACCGGGGAGCTGTTTTTT	CSVADRGTGELFF
TRBV6-5	few	TRBJ2-3	TRBD2	TGTGCCAGCAGCATTGGACTAGCGGGGCCCACAGATACGCAGTATTTT	CASSIGLAGPTDTQYF
TRBV20-1	-	TRBJ1-5	-	TGCAGTGCTGCTCCAGGGGGCAATCAGCCCCAGCATTTT	CSAAPGGNQPQHF
TRBV29-1	-	TRBJ2-3	-	TGCAGCGTTGAAGAGGCGGGGGCGGGAAATACGCAGTATTTT	CSVEEAGAGNTQYF
TRBV5-1	-	TRBJ2-3	TRBD1	TGCGCCAGCAGCAAGGACAGGGAAGATACGCAGTATTTT	CASSKDREDTQYF
TRBV7-2	-	TRBJ2-3	TRBD1	TGTGCCAGCAGCCCGACAGGGGTTACGCAGTATTTT	CASSPTGVTQYF
TRBV28	-	TRBJ1-1	TRBD1	TGTGCCAGCAGTGTACCCGGGACAGGGGGGACTGAAGCTTTCTTT	CASSVPGTGGTEAFF
TRBV20-1	many	TRBJ2-3	-	TGCAGTGCTAGAGTTGGGGGGGATACGCAGTATTTT	CSARVGGDTQYF
TRBV20-1	few	TRBJ2-5	-	TGCAGTGCTAACGACGTCGACATTTCAAGGGCGGAGACCCAGTACTTC	CSANDVDISRAETQYF
TRBV20-1	-	TRBJ2-3	TRBD2	TGCAGTGCGAGGCTAGCGGGAGATACAGATACGCAGTATTTT	CSARLAGDTDTQYF
TRBV28	few	TRBJ2-3	-	TGTGCCAGCAGTTTTGCCGGGGCTCCAGATACGCAGTATTTT	CASSFAGAPDTQYF
TRBV12-3/TRBV12-4	few	TRBJ2-7	TRBD1	TGTGCCAGCAGCTCCGGGACAGGGGGCTTGCGGGGAGAGCAGTACTTC	CASSSGTGGLRGEQYF
TRBV28	-	TRBJ1-5	-	TGTGCCACTCAGGACTCCTTCAATCAGCCCCAGCATTTT	CATQDSFNQPQHF
TRBV7-3	-	TRBJ2-3	-	TGTGCCAGCAGCTTAAGGGGCGGACGAGGCAGTTCTGGCACAGATACGCAGTATTTT	CASSLRGGRGSSGTDTQYF
TRBV29-1	-	TRBJ2-2	-	TGCAGCGTGACAGAAAACACCGGGGAGCTGTTTTTT	CSVTENTGELFF
TRBV4-2	-	TRBJ2-1	-	TGTGCCAGCAGCCAAGATAGGAGTTTAACCTACAATGAGCAGTTCTTC	CASSQDRSLTYNEQFF
TRBV15	-	TRBJ2-6	-	TGTGCCACCAGCCTGACCCCAGGGGGGGCCAACGTCCTGACTTTC	CATSLTPGGANVLTF
TRBV6-5	-	TRBJ1-2	TRBD1	TGTGCCAGCAGACGGATGCAGGGGGCGGACTATGGCTACACCTTC	CASRRMQGADYGYTF
TRBV11-2	-	TRBJ2-7	-	TGTGCCAGCAGCTTCGACCTTTCTAGGGACGAGCAGTACTTC	CASSFDLSRDEQYF
TRBV4-1	-	TRBJ1-4	-	TGCGCCAGCAGCCAAGATCTTTCCAGTGAAAAACTGTTTTTT	CASSQDLSSEKLFF
TRBV4-1	-	TRBJ1-1	-	TGCGCCAGCAGCCAGAAGGGTCCGGGGACTGAAGCTTTCTTT	CASSQKGPGTEAFF
TRBV4-2	-	TRBJ1-1	TRBD1	TGTGCCAGCAGCCAAGGTCGGGACAGGGCTTTCTTT	CASSQGRDRAFF
TRBV5-1	-	TRBJ2-3	-	TGCGCCAGCAGCCGTGGTGTACAAGGGATCACAGATACGCAGTATTTT	CASSRGVQGITDTQYF
TRBV29-1	many	TRBJ1-3	TRBD1	TGCAGCGCCGGGGACAGGGCTGGAAACACCATATATTTT	CSAGDRAGNTIYF
TRBV10-3	few	TRBJ2-4	-	TGTGCCATCAGTGAGTCTGGCAGAAACATTCAGTACTTC	CAISESGRNIQYF
TRBV5-4	-	TRBJ1-2	TRBD1	TGTGCAAGCAGCTTCGGGAGGGGGCACGACGGGTATGGCTACACCTTC	CASSFGRGHDGYGYTF
TRBV4-3	-	TRBJ2-1	TRBD2	TGCGCCAGCAGCCAAGAACTAGCGGGGGGGCAGTTCTTC	CASSQELAGGQFF
TRBV5-1	-	TRBJ2-5	-	TGCGCCAGCAGCTTTGGCGGGGCCAGCAAAGAGACCCAGTACTTC	CASSFGGASKETQYF
TRBV9	-	TRBJ1-5	-	TGTGCCAGCAGCCCGACGGGGGGGGCCAAGCAGCCCCAGCATTTT	CASSPTGGAKQPQHF
TRBV3-1	-	TRBJ2-6	TRBD2	TGTGCCAGCAGCCAAGGGACTAGCGGGGGCTCTGGGGCCAACGTCCTGACTTTC	CASSQGTSGGSGANVLTF
TRBV2	few	TRBJ2-5	TRBD2	TGTGCCATCTGGACTAGCGGAAACCAAGAGACCCAGTACTTC	CAIWTSGNQETQYF
TRBV12-3/TRBV12-4	few	TRBJ2-2	TRBD2	TGTGCCAGCAGTTTGCGCCTAGCGGGAGACCTGCTGTTTTTT	CASSLRLAGDLLFF
TRBV6-5	-	TRBJ1-2	-	TGTGCCAGCAGTTACTTGGGCCGTGGGGGTTTCGACTATGGCTACACCTTC	CASSYLGRGGFDYGYTF
TRBV11-2	few	TRBJ2-1	TRBD1	TGTGCCAGCAACCCCGGACAGGGGGCGAGCAATGAGCAGTTCTTC	CASNPGQGASNEQFF
TRBV14	few	TRBJ2-5	-	TGTGCCAGCAGCCAAGATCCCTGGGACCAAGAGAGCCAGTACTTC	CASSQDPWDQESQYF
TRBV7-9	-	TRBJ1-6	TRBD1	TGTGCCAGCAGTCCGCAGGGGGCTAGGGATTCACCCCTCCACTTT	CASSPQGARDSPLHF